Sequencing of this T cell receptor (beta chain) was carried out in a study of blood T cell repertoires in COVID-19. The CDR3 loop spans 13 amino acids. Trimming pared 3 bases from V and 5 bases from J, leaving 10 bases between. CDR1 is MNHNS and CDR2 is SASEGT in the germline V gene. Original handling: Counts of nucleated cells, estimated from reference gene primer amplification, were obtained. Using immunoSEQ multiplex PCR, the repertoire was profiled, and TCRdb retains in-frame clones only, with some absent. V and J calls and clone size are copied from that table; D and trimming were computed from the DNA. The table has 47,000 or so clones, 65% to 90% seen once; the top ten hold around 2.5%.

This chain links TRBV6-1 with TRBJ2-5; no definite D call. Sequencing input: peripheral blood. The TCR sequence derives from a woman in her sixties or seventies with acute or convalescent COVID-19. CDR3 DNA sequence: TGTGCCAGCAGTGATTCCTTACTGGAGACCCAGTACTTC. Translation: CASSDSLLETQYF.